This T cell receptor (beta chain) was captured in a study of T cells in Graves' hyperthyroidism and ophthalmopathy. As regards this clonotype: What it binds is not known.

With duration under 3 months, ophthalmopathy was active: Clinical Activity Score at least 3, NOSPECS at least 4. Germline V gives CDR1 SGDLS, CDR2 YYNGEE. The CDR3 extends over 15 amino acids. V trimming: 4 bases; J trimming: 6 bases; junction bases outside the gene matches: 13. Study-wide findings and caveats: Blood shared most expanded thyroid clonotypes above 0.001. In simple terms, a model built on 13 V-J features told ophthalmopathy apart from stable hyperthyroidism. For ophthalmopathy, model prediction preceded onset by a median about 6 months.

From RNA transcripts, TCR beta CDR3 regions were amplified. Primed by the HTBI set, a first-round RT-PCR was run on the TCR CDR3. Using its own MiXCR run on the multiplex PCR reads, TCRdb lists one record per CDR3 protein. In the table there are approximately 600,000 distinct CDR3 sequences, less than 25% of which are singletons. Sequencing used blood. The V gene is TRBV9, the J gene TRBJ2-7; 7 positions agree with TRBD1. This sequence originates from a man aged 30-40 years with Graves' ophthalmopathy. CDR3 residues: CASSTLGDSRSEQYF. CDR3 in DNA: TGTGCCAGCAGCACCCTCGGGGACAGTAGGAGCGAGCAGTACTTC.